This T cell receptor beta chain was recorded in a study of cytomegalovirus exposure and HLA in healthy donors (TCRdb year 2017). Study-wide context: According to an earlier analysis of a few hundred of the donors, about 170 million T cells yielded 95 million to 140 million unique TCR beta sequences and about 300 Gb of sequence data. Alongside the repertoire data, information on donor age, sex, ethnicity and CMV serostatus was compiled. To study patterns of TCR occurrence, a later analysis re-analyzed previously published TCR beta repertoires from 700 or so donors and added high-resolution HLA genotyping. Using immunosequencing, the study profiled T cell repertoires from fewer than 700 subjects and related those repertoires to cytomegalovirus serostatus. Roughly five DR-DQ haplotypes were handled as single units for association and clustering because linkage in the cohort was strong. In addition to the first cohort of around 670 subjects, a separate validation cohort of 120 different subjects was used. Roughly 300 gigabases of sequencing data and tens of millions of unique TCR sequences were included in an early release covering roughly 600 HLA-typed donors. HLA typing covered class I and class II loci at four-digit resolution. Of the roughly 400 genotyped donors, approximately 82% fell in the genetic ancestry cluster associated with self-reported Caucasian donors. In the later analysis, no new phenotypic data were used to find candidate immune exposures; instead, reliance was placed on TCR beta sequences and their occurrence across donors. A later genetic analysis used genome-wide SNP genotypes for about 60% of the 666 donors, treating that subset as a discovery cohort. The study aimed to test whether cataloging public T cell receptors could reveal signatures of past pathogen exposure. Among about 360 genotyped donors of the cohort, an average of approximately 240,000 unique TCR beta nucleotide sequences were sequenced per donor, 15% to 20% of them non-productive. To decide whether each TCR beta V gene segment behaved as functional or pseudogenic, an earlier analysis of approximately 620 of the donors relied on high-throughput TCR beta sequencing. Every discovery cohort repertoire had been produced on one sequencing platform. To predict cytomegalovirus infection status, the study brought together high-throughput TCR immunosequencing, statistical association of individual TCRs with disease status, and machine learning. The number of donors typed differed by locus, with 629-630 for A, B, C, DRB1 and DQB1, 522 for DQA1, under 610 for DPA1, and over 400 for DPB1. Beyond this particular receptor, the publication reports: In a later analysis, most CMV-associated TCR beta chains were found to appear HLA-restricted, with HLA associations seemingly driven largely by CMV exposure. Linkage disequilibrium might explain the correlated functional status among segregating V segments, but an unknown experimental factor could not be excluded. A few of the identified cytomegalovirus-associated TCR beta chains were confirmed in vitro to be specific for cytomegalovirus antigens. Compared with equally common non-associated chains, HLA-associated TCR beta chains in a later analysis were more clonally expanded and had lower generation probabilities. When HLA alleles, especially DR and DQ, strongly co-occurred, attributing TCR associations to individual alleles was difficult. The cohort was sequenced for TCR beta chains only, and without alpha or paired-chain data the features that could be detected were limited. An earlier analysis of some 590 of the donors showed that most TCR beta V segments appeared in productive rearrangements either about 87% or about 30% of the time, which broadly matched IMGT annotations. According to a later analysis, parvovirus B19, influenza, CMV and Epstein-Barr virus appeared linked to several top co-occurrence clusters. The authors suggested that the approach could potentially be generalized to other disease states and immunological phenotypes. For the cohort, immune exposure information was limited to CMV serostatus. The study listed 164 TCR beta chains as associated with cytomegalovirus. In a later analysis, TCR association rates were found to vary across HLA loci, with the most associated TCRs seen for DRB1 alleles and the fewest for HLA-C alleles. A further reported finding was that TCR beta sequences accurately predicted the HLA-A and HLA-B alleles for most subjects in the first cohort. V-gene and J-gene trimming of TCR beta chains was associated with a missense DCLRE1C variant in a later genetic analysis, and the association was replicated in an independent cohort. Cytomegalovirus status was reported to be diagnosed by the classifier with high specificity and sensitivity in both the original and validation cohorts. In a later analysis, 16,951 TCR beta sequences were associated with specific HLA alleles at a false discovery rate of 0.05. The earlier analysis of 587 of the donors excluded some 15 rarely observed V segments, including chromosome 9 orphons, because counts were too low. A cluster of highly shared sequence variants was judged likely to represent a technical artifact of the sequencing pipeline. In a later genetic analysis, fewer N-insertions in productive TCRs were reported among donors in an Asian-associated ancestry cluster than the roughly 700-donor mean. Most TCR sequences were observed very rarely across donors, whereas some public TCRs were present in many individuals. Roughly uniform sequencing depth across donors was assumed in presence/absence analyses, although this assumption may not hold. Because some donors lacked HLA typing at each locus, the association tests relied only on the typed subset.

Receptor libraries were prepared by the immunoSEQ multiplex PCR assay. A mixture of 60 forward primers for TCR Vbeta segments and 13 reverse primers for TCR Jbeta segments was used in the multiplex PCR. The CDR3 region of rearranged TCR beta genes was amplified from genomic DNA with a multiplex PCR assay. The Illumina HiSeq System was used to sequence the amplified TCR beta libraries as 87-base-pair reads. As for how the authors treated the data: A later analysis tallied approximately 87 million unique TCR beta chains across the 666 repertoires, and about 10 million of those chains were shared by two or more donors. Raw reads were error-corrected and collapsed into unique sequences with a nearest-neighbor algorithm that merged closely related sequences to remove PCR and sequencing errors. V, D and J gene segments were assigned by aligning CDR3 sequences to IMGT reference sequences. For a sequence to be retained, a match of at least six nucleotides to both a V gene segment and a J gene segment was required. A rearrangement was called productive if the CDR3 had no stop codons and remained in frame with V and J, and every other rearrangement was called non-productive. Following IMGT convention, CDR3 was defined as the stretch from the second conserved V-encoded cysteine up to the conserved J-encoded phenylalanine. The earlier analysis of fewer than 750 of the donors excluded sequences that lacked an unambiguous match to a single V gene segment. In an earlier analysis of 587 of the donors, V segments were called functional above 56.7% productive rearrangements and were called segregating when the between-donor standard deviation exceeded 5%. A statistical classification framework was built to diagnose cytomegalovirus status from the catalog of TCR beta chain sequences. V and J gene assignment, in a later analysis, came from comparing TCR nucleotide sequences with IMGT/GENE-DB human TR gene sequences. Using the TCRdist pipeline, a later analysis assigned CDR3 sequences along with most-parsimonious VDJ recombination scenarios. In a later analysis, every TCR beta chain was defined by the combination of its CDR3 amino acid sequence and its V-gene family, and reads without a unique V-gene family were dropped. As a way to deal with suspected cross-contamination and a sequencing artifact, a later analysis dropped approximately 590 nucleotide sequences that were highly shared and had low generation probability. For each public chain, a later analysis derived a clonal expansion index from normalized ranks of inferred template counts within each repertoire. In a later analysis, generation probabilities were computed using a VDJ recombination model fitted to out-of-frame rearrangements, and the results were checked against IGoR. Hypergeometric tests were used in a later analysis to score TCR-TCR, TCR-HLA and TCR-CMV co-occurrence, with a repertoire-size bias correction applied to the TCR pairs. False discovery rates were estimated in a later analysis by permuting HLA or CMV assignments 20 times. In a later analysis, co-occurring TCRs were grouped using DBSCAN, and TCRdist sequence similarity was added for clustering within HLA-allele-positive subsets. For co-occurrence clustering, repertoires with fewer than 30,000 or more than 120,000 public chains were excluded, along with roughly 5 repertoires with anomalous nucleotide sharing. TCRdb carries this immuneACCESS record with in-frame sequences only. Its versions omit some clonotypes, under half of them owing to an unresolved V gene in the studies checked, with the rest unexplained. Clone size and the V and J calls come from that table; the DNA yielded D and trimming. The sample includes 250,000 to 350,000 clones, with 72% observed a single time. Approximately 2.1% of the sample rests with the top ten.

The cohort consisted of 600 to 750 healthy bone marrow donors. At the time of sampling, all cohort members were nominally healthy, though unrecorded immune exposures were likely present. The donor was CMV seronegative and was included in the group of hundreds of seronegative cohort members. A peripheral blood sample was provided by each donor, and peripheral blood mononuclear cells were used for TCR beta sequencing. The Qiagen DNeasy Blood Extraction Kit was used to extract genomic DNA from the blood cell samples. Comments on this clone: Its cognate antigen has yet to be identified. No base quality information exists; no much larger clone differs at one position.

Sequenced: PBMCs. This receptor was obtained from a female donor in good health and CMV-seronegative.

The nucleotide sequence reads TGTGCCTGGAGTCCAGGGGAGACCCAGTACTTC. Translated, it reads CAWSPGETQYF. Rearrangement joined TRBV30 to TRBJ2-5; possibly the D gene is TRBD1, per 5 matching bases. The germline V gene (reference sequence) specifies GTSNPN as CDR1 and SVGIG as CDR2. There are 11 amino acids in the CDR3, from cysteine to phenylalanine inclusive. Kept here is only the CDR3 DNA, which spans 33 bases and is read in frame from base 1. Relative to germline, V is 2 bases shorter and J is 5 bases shorter, with 6 bases between their ends.